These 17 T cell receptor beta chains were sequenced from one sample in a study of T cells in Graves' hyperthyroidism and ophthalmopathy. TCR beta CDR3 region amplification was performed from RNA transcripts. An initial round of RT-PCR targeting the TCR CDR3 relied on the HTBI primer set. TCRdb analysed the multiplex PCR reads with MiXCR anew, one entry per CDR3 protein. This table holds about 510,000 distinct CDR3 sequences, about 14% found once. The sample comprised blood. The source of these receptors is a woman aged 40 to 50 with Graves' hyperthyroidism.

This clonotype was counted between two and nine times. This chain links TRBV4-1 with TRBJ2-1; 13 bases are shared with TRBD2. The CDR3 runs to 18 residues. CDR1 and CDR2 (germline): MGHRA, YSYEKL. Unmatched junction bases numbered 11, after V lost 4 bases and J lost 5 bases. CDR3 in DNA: TGCGCCAGCAGCCCCGTCCCGGGACTAGCGGGAACCAACAATGAGCAGTTCTTC. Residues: CASSPVPGLAGTNNEQFF.

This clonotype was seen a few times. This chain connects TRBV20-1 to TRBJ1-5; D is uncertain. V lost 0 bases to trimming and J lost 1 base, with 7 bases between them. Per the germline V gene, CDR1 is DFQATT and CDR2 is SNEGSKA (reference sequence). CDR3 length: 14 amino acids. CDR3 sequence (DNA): TGCAGTGCTAGAGATCCCGGAAGCAATCAGCCCCAGCATTTT. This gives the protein CSARDPGSNQPQHF.

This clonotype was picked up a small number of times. The CDR3 here is CASTGTSGLTDTQYF. The CDR3 bases are TGTGCCAGCACCGGGACTAGCGGTCTCACAGATACGCAGTATTTT. The V and J genes are TRBV28 and TRBJ2-3, with 11 bases fitting TRBD2. Germline CDR1 is MDHEN and CDR2 is SYDVKM. V dropped 7 bases and J dropped 2; count of bases not matched to a gene: 5. This CDR3 is built from 15 residues.

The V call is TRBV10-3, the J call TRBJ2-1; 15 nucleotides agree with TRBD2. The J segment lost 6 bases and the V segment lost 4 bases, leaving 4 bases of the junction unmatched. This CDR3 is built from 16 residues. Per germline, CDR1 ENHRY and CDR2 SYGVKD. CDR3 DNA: TGTGCCATCAGTGTCGGACTAGCGGGAGGGCCCAATGAGCAGTTCTTC. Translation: CAISVGLAGGPNEQFF.

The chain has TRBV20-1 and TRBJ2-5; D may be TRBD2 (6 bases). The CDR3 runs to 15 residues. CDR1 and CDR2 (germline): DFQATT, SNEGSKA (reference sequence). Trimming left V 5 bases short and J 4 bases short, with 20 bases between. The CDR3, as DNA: TGCAGTGCTGCGGGCGGGGAGCCGGGGTTAGAGACCCAGTACTTC. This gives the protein CSAAGGEPGLETQYF.

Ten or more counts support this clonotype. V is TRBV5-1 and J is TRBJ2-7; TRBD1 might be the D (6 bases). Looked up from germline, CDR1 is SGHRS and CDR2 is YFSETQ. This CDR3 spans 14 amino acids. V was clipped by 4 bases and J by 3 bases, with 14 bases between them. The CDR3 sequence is CASSQSGVGYEQYF. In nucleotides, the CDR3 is TGCGCCAGCAGCCAATCAGGGGTCGGCTACGAGCAGTACTTC.

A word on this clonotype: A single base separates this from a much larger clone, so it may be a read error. For the CDR3, the DNA is TGTGCCAGCAGCCCGAGGGGAGGAGTCAGCATAGATACGCAGTATTTT. Translating gives CASSPRGGVSIDTQYF. The chain is built from TRBV27 and TRBJ2-3; TRBD2 might be the D (6 bases). Germline loops: CDR1 MNHEY, CDR2 SMNVEV (reference sequence). The CDR3 runs 16 residues.

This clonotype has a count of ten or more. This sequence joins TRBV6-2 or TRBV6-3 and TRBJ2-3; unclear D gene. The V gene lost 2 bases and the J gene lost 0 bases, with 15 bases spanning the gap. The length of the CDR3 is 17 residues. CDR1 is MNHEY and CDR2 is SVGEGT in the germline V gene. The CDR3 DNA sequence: TGTGCCAGCAGTTACCCCGCCATCGGTGCTAGCACAGATACGCAGTATTTT. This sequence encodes CASSYPAIGASTDTQYF.

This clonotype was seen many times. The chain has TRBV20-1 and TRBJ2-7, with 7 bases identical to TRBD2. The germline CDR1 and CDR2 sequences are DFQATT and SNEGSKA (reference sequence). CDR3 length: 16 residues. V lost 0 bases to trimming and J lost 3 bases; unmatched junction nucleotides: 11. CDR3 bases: TGCAGTGCTAGAGACAGCGGGATGGGCCTCAACTACGAGCAGTACTTC. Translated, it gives CSARDSGMGLNYEQYF.

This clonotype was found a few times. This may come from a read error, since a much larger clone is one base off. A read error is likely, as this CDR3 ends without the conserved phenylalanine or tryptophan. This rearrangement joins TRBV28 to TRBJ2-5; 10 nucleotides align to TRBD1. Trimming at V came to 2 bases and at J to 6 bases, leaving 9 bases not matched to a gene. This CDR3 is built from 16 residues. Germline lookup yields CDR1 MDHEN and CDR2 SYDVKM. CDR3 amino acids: CASSLLTGTGAQTQYL. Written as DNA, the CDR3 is TGTGCCAGCAGTTTACTAACCGGGACAGGGGCACAGACCCAGTACCTC.

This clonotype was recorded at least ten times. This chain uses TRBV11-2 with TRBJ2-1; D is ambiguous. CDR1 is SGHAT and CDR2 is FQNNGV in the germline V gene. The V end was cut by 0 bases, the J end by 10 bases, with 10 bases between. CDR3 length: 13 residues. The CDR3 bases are TGTGCCAGCAGCTTAGATCGCAGCCCCGAGCAGTTCTTC. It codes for CASSLDRSPEQFF.

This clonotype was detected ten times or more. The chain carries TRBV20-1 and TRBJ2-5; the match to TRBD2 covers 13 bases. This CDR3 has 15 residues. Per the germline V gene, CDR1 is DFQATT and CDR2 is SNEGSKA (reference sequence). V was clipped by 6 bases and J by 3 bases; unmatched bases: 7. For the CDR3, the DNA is TGCAGTGCGATCGGACTAGCGGGAGTTAAAGAGACCCAGTACTTC. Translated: CSAIGLAGVKETQYF.

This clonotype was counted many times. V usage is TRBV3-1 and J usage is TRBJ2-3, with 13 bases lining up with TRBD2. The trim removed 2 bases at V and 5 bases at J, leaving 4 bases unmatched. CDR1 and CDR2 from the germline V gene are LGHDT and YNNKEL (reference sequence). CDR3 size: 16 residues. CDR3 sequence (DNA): TGTGCCAGCAGCCAAACCGGGACTAGCGGGATAGATACGCAGTATTTT. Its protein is CASSQTGTSGIDTQYF.

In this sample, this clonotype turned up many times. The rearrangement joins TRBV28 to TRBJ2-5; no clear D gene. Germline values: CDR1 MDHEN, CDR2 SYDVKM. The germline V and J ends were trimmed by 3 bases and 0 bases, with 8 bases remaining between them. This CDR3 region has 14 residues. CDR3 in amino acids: CASSFRQHQETQYF. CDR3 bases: TGTGCCAGCAGTTTCCGGCAGCACCAAGAGACCCAGTACTTC. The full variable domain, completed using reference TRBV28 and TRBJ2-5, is DVKVTQSSRYLVKRTGEKVFLECVQDMDHENMFWYRQDPGLGLRLIYFSYDVKMKEKGDIPEGYSVSREKKERFSLILESASTNQTSMYLCASSFRQHQETQYFGPGTRLLVL.

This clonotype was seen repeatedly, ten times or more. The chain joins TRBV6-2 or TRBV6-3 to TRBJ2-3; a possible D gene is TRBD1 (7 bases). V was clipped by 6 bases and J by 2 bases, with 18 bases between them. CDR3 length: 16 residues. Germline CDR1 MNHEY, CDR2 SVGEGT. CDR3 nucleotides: TGTGCCAGCAGAGTGCGGGACAGTTCATCCACAGATACGCAGTATTTT. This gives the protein CASRVRDSSSTDTQYF.

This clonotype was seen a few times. The CDR3 DNA sequence: TGTGCCAGCAGTTATTCAAGCGGGATCCTCTCTGGGGCCAACGTCCTGACTTTC. Translated: CASSYSSGILSGANVLTF. The gene calls are TRBV6-5 and TRBJ2-6; TRBD2 matches 7 bases. The junction had 8 bases not matched to a gene; V was cut back by 3 bases and J by 0 bases. CDR3 length equals 18 residues. Germline CDR1 MNHEY, CDR2 SVGAGI.

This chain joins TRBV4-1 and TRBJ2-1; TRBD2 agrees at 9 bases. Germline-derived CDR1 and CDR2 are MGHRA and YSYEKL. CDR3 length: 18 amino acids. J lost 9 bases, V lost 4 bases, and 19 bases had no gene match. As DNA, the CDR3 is TGCGCCAGCAGCCGACGAGCCCCTAGCGGGACGGTTTGGGTTGAGCAGTTCTTC. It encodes CASSRRAPSGTVWVEQFF.